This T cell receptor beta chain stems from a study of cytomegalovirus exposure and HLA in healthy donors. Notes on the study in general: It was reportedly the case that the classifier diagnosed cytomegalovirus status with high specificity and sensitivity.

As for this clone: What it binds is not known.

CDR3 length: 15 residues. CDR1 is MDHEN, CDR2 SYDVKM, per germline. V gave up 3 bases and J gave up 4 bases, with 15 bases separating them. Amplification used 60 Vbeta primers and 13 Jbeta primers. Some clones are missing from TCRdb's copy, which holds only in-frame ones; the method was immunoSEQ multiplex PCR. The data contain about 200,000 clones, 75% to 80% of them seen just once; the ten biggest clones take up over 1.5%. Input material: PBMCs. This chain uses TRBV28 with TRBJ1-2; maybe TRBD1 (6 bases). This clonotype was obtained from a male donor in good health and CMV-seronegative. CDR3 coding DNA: TGTGCCAGCAGTTTCCCCTCGGACAGATCCTATGGCTACACCTTC. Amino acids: CASSFPSDRSYGYTF.